These 14 T cell receptor beta chains originate from one sample sequenced in a study of PD-L1 blockade in urothelial cancer. The data were produced by immunoSEQ multiplex PCR, yet TCRdb's version contains in-frame clones alone and is incomplete. The data hold more than 55,000 clones, with roughly 80% observed a single time. As for time point: pretreatment peripheral blood. Sequencing was performed on PBMCs, taken around atezolizumab (anti-PD-L1) treatment. The receptors were sampled from a man aged 65 to 79 with urothelial cancer.

The table lists this clone with a count of one. The genes are TRBV11-2 and TRBJ2-7; 11 positions match TRBD1. Germline V CDR1 and CDR2: SGHAT, FQNNGV. With 5 bases clipped from V and 2 bases from J, the junction kept 5 bases outside the gene matches. The length of the CDR3 is 15 residues. Here the CDR3 reads CASSGPGQGAYEQYF. The CDR3 DNA sequence: TGTGCCAGCAGCGGACCGGGACAGGGGGCCTACGAGCAGTACTTC.

The CDR3 loop reads CASRGAWIYGYTF. CDR3 DNA sequence: TGTGCCAGCAGGGGGGCATGGATCTATGGCTACACCTTC. The chain combines TRBV27 with TRBJ1-2; maybe TRBD1 (6 bases). Trimming took off 6 bases at V and 4 bases at J, with 12 bases between the two ends. CDR1 and CDR2 from the germline V gene are MNHEY and SMNVEV (reference sequence). The CDR3 extends over 13 amino acids.

The chain recombines TRBV5-1 with TRBJ2-5; possible D gene TRBD1, 5 bases. The CDR3 contains 12 residues. Trimming left V 4 bases short and J 12 bases short, with 16 bases between. Germline V CDR1 and CDR2: SGHRS, YFSETQ. CDR3: CASSPQGSNEYF. CDR3 sequence (DNA): TGCGCCAGCAGCCCGCAGGGTAGTAACGAGTACTTC.

The V gene is TRBV6-5, the J gene TRBJ2-7; perhaps TRBD2 as D (6 bases). The ends were cut back, 6 bases at V and 9 bases at J, with 18 bases in the middle. Germline CDR1 MNHEY, CDR2 SVGAGI. The CDR3 is 13 residues long. The CDR3 bases are TGTGCCAGCAGCGACAACGGGGGACTCCGGCAGTACTTC. Protein: CASSDNGGLRQYF.

CDR3: CASSSFGLAGTDTQYF. CDR3 sequence (DNA): TGTGCCAGCAGCTCCTTTGGGCTAGCGGGCACAGATACGCAGTATTTT. V gene TRBV7-9 combines with J gene TRBJ2-3; 7 bases line up with TRBD2. Germline loops: CDR1 SEHNR, CDR2 FQNEAQ (reference sequence). With 4 bases clipped from V and 1 base from J, the junction kept 8 bases outside the gene matches. CDR3 length equals 16 residues.

The V call is TRBV13, the J call TRBJ1-1, with D perhaps TRBD1 (5 bases). CDR1 is PRHDT and CDR2 is FYEKMQ in the germline V gene (reference sequence). Between the trimmed V and J ends, which lost 5 bases and 10 bases, there was a span of 20 bases. The CDR3 covers 14 residues. For the CDR3, the DNA is TGTGCCAGCAGCCCGAACCGGGGGGTTGGGGGAGCTTTCTTT. Encoded protein: CASSPNRGVGGAFF.

This rearrangement joins TRBV11-2 to TRBJ2-7; D gene ambiguous. Trimming took 1 base from V and 4 from J, leaving 8 bases between them. The germline V gene encodes CDR1 SGHAT and CDR2 FQNNGV. CDR3 length equals 13 residues. The CDR3 DNA sequence: TGTGCCAGCAGCTTAGCCGAGACTTACGAGCAGTACTTC. Translating gives CASSLAETYEQYF.

This chain connects TRBV30 to TRBJ2-1, with 7 bases that match TRBD1. This CDR3 region has 17 residues. Per the germline V gene, CDR1 is GTSNPN and CDR2 is SVGIG (reference sequence). The V gene end was trimmed by 0 bases and the J gene end by 2 bases; junction bases not matched to a gene: 10. The CDR3 spells CAWSVRITGQPYNEQFF. The CDR3 nucleotides are TGTGCCTGGAGTGTAAGGATAACGGGACAGCCCTACAATGAGCAGTTCTTC. The whole variable domain, filled in from reference TRBV30 and TRBJ2-1, reads SQTIHQWPATLVQPVGSPLSLECTVEGTSNPNLYWYRQAAGRGLQLLFYSVGIGQISSEVPQNLSASRPQDRQFILSSKKLLLSDSGFYLCAWSVRITGQPYNEQFFGPGTRLTVL.

The gene calls are TRBV7-9 and TRBJ1-5, with D uncertain. The CDR3 is 17 amino acids. V shed 5 bases and J shed 0 bases, with 17 bases lying between them. Germline CDR1 reads SEHNR; CDR2 reads FQNEAQ (reference sequence). CDR3 DNA sequence: TGTGCCAGCAGCACGAAAAATAGTCGGTTTAGCAATCAGCCCCAGCATTTT. Its translation is CASSTKNSRFSNQPQHF.

J is TRBJ2-4 and V is TRBV19; maybe TRBD2 (6 bases). CDR3 length equals 14 residues. Trimming pared 7 bases from V and 5 bases from J, leaving 15 bases between. Germline CDR1 reads LNHDA; CDR2 reads SQIVND (reference sequence). The CDR3 is CASTVGGVENIQYF. The CDR3 nucleotides are TGTGCCAGTACCGTTGGCGGGGTGGAAAACATTCAGTACTTC.

The chain carries TRBV5-4 and TRBJ2-1; 9 bases are shared with TRBD2. Germline V CDR1 and CDR2: SGHNT, YYREEE (reference sequence). V shed 1 base, J shed 4 bases, and the junction held 3 bases outside the gene matches. CDR3 length: 15 residues. The CDR3: CASSLSSGTYNEQFF. Written as DNA, the CDR3 is TGTGCCAGCAGCTTGTCTAGCGGGACGTACAATGAGCAGTTCTTC.

The chain joins TRBV5-1 to TRBJ1-1, with 9 positions matching TRBD1. Trimming at V came to 1 base and at J to 7 bases, leaving 11 bases not matched to a gene. The CDR3 loop spans 16 amino acids. Germline V lookup: CDR1 SGHRS, CDR2 YFSETQ. The CDR3 sequence: CASSLSLTGGGGEAFF. The CDR3 DNA sequence: TGCGCCAGCAGCTTGTCCCTAACAGGGGGCGGGGGTGAAGCTTTCTTT.

The rearrangement joins TRBV11-3 to TRBJ1-1; 7 bases agree with TRBD1. V lost 5 bases and J lost 6; bases outside the gene matches: 6. The CDR3 runs 13 residues. CDR1 SGHNT and CDR2 YENEEA come from the germline V gene. The CDR3, as DNA: TGTGCCAGCAGCGCCCAGGGGGTCGCTGAAGCTTTCTTT. This sequence encodes CASSAQGVAEAFF. The full variable domain, its missing parts supplied by reference TRBV11-3 and TRBJ1-1, is EAGVVQSPRYKIIEKKQPVAFWCNPISGHNTLYWYLQNLGQGPELLIRYENEEAVDDSQLPKDRFSAERLKGVDSTLKIQPAELGDSAVYLCASSAQGVAEAFFGQGTRLTVV.

V usage is TRBV4-1 and J usage is TRBJ2-7; 8 nucleotides line up with TRBD1. V was clipped by 4 bases and J by 6 bases; unmatched bases: 11. The CDR3 extends over 15 amino acids. Germline V gives CDR1 MGHRA, CDR2 YSYEKL. As DNA, the CDR3 is TGCGCCAGCAGCCGAGAAGGACAGGGTTACCTCGAGCAGTACTTC. Translation: CASSREGQGYLEQYF.